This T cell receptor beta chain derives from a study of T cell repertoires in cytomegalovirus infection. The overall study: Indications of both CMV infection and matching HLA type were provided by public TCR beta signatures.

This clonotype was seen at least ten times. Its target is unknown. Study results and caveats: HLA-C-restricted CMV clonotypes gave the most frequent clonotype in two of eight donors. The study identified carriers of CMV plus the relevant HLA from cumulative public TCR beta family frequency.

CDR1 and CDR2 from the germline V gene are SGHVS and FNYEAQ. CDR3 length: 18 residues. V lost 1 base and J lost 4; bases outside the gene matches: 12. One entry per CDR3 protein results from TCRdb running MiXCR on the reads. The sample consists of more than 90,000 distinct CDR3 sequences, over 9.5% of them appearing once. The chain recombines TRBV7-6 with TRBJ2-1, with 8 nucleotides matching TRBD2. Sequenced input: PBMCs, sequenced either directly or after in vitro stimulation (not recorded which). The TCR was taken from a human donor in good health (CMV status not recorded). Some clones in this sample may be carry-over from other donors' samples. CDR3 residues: CASSLEAQGGLAYNEQFF. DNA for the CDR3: TGTGCCAGCAGCTTAGAAGCCCAAGGAGGACTAGCTTACAATGAGCAGTTCTTC.